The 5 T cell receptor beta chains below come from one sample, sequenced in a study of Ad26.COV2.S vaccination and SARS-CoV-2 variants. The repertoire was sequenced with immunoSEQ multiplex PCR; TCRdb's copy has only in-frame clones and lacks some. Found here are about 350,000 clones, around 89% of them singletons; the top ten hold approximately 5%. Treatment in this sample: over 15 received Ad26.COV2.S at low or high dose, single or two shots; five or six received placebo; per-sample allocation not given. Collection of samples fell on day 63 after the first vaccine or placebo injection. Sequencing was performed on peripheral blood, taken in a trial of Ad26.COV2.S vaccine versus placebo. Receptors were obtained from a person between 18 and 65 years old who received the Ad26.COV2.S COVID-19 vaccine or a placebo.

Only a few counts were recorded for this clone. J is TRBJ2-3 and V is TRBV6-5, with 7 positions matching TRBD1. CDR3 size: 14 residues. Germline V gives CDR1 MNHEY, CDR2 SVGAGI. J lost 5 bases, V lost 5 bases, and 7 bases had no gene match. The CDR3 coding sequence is TGTGCCAGCAGTCACCGGGACAGAAAAGATACGCAGTATTTT. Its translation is CASSHRDRKDTQYF.

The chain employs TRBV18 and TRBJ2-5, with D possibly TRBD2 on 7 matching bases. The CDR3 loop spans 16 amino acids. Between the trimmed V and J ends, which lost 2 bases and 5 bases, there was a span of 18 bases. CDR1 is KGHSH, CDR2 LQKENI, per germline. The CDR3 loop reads CASSPLPSRGGETQYF. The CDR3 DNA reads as TGTGCCAGCTCACCATTACCGTCCAGGGGAGGGGAGACCCAGTACTTC.

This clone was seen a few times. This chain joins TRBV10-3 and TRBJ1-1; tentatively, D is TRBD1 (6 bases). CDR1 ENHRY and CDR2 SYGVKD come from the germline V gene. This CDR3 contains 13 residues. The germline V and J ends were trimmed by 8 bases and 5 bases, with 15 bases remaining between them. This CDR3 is CAIGEQGRTEAFF. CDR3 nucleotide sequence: TGTGCCATCGGGGAACAGGGCAGGACTGAAGCTTTCTTT.

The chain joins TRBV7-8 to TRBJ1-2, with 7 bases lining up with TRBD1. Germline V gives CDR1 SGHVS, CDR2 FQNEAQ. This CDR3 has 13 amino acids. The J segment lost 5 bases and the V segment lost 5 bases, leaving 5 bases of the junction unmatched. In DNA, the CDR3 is TGTGCCAGCAGCCAGACAGGGCCGTATGGCTACACCTTC. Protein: CASSQTGPYGYTF.

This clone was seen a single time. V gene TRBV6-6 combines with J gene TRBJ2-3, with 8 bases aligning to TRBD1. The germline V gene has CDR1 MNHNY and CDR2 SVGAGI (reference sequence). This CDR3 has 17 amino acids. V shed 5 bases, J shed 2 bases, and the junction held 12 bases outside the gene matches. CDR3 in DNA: TGTGCCAGCAGTCCATTTGTTACTCAGGGGGCCACAGATACGCAGTATTTT. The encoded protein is CASSPFVTQGATDTQYF.